Listed below are T cell receptor beta chains from one sample, sequenced in a study of blood T cell repertoires in COVID-19. The protocol was immunoSEQ multiplex PCR, while the TCRdb copy is restricted to in-frame clones and leaves out a portion. This table holds some 240,000 clones, around 89% found once. Sample: peripheral blood. These receptors all come from an older woman with COVID-19, enrolled during active disease. CDR3s include the opening cysteine and the closing phenylalanine or tryptophan. A D gene is named only where the DNA matches it firmly. Not every row has a clone size; where given, it reads once, few, many or a size class.

d_gene: .
abundance: few
v_gene: TRBV6-2/TRBV6-3
j_gene: TRBJ2-7
CDR3aa: CASSRTPTSYEQYF
CDR3nt: TGTGCCAGCAGTCGGACACCGACCTCCTACGAGCAGTACTTC

d_gene: TRBD1
abundance: .
v_gene: TRBV9
j_gene: TRBJ2-3
CDR3aa: CASSPTGVSTDTQYF
CDR3nt: TGTGCCAGCAGCCCAACAGGGGTCAGCACAGATACGCAGTATTTT

d_gene: .
abundance: once
v_gene: TRBV6-4
j_gene: TRBJ1-5
CDR3aa: CASSDSPGTQNQPQHF
CDR3nt: TGTGCCAGCAGTGACTCGCCCGGGACACAGAATCAGCCCCAGCATTTT

d_gene: TRBD1
abundance: .
v_gene: TRBV5-4
j_gene: TRBJ1-2
CDR3aa: CATDRVPSDYGYTF
CDR3nt: TGTGCCACCGACAGGGTACCCTCTGACTATGGCTACACCTTC

d_gene: TRBD1
abundance: .
v_gene: TRBV15
j_gene: TRBJ1-1
CDR3aa: CATSRGGTVTEAFF
CDR3nt: TGTGCCACCAGCCGTGGGGGGACAGTCACTGAAGCTTTCTTT

d_gene: TRBD1
abundance: .
v_gene: TRBV28
j_gene: TRBJ1-6
CDR3aa: CASTNRGSPLHF
CDR3nt: TGTGCCAGCACCAACAGGGGTTCACCCCTCCACTTT

d_gene: .
abundance: .
v_gene: TRBV6-2/TRBV6-3
j_gene: TRBJ2-3
CDR3aa: CASSFQRASTDTQYF
CDR3nt: TGTGCCAGCAGTTTTCAGCGGGCGAGCACAGATACGCAGTATTTT

d_gene: .
abundance: .
v_gene: TRBV5-1
j_gene: TRBJ2-2
CDR3aa: CASSLGGTNTGELFF
CDR3nt: TGCGCCAGCAGCTTGGGGGGCACTAACACCGGGGAGCTGTTTTTT

d_gene: .
abundance: .
v_gene: TRBV5-4
j_gene: TRBJ2-6
CDR3aa: CASWEGGMPLISGANVLTF
CDR3nt: TGTGCCAGCTGGGAGGGGGGCATGCCCCTCATCTCTGGGGCCAACGTCCTGACTTTC

d_gene: TRBD2
abundance: .
v_gene: TRBV15
j_gene: TRBJ2-7
CDR3aa: CATSRDRWMASGTYEQYF
CDR3nt: TGTGCCACCAGCAGAGACCGATGGATGGCTAGCGGGACGTACGAGCAGTACTTC

d_gene: .
abundance: .
v_gene: TRBV5-4
j_gene: TRBJ1-1
CDR3aa: CASSVEGGRAFF
CDR3nt: TGTGCCAGCAGCGTGGAGGGGGGGAGAGCTTTCTTT

d_gene: .
abundance: .
v_gene: TRBV27
j_gene: TRBJ2-1
CDR3aa: CASSSHPSRGNEQFF
CDR3nt: TGTGCCAGCAGTTCCCACCCCTCCAGGGGAAATGAGCAGTTCTTC

d_gene: TRBD2
abundance: .
v_gene: TRBV28
j_gene: TRBJ2-1
CDR3aa: CASSSGTSGFNEQFF
CDR3nt: TGTGCCAGCAGTTCCGGGACTAGCGGCTTCAATGAGCAGTTCTTC

d_gene: TRBD1
abundance: .
v_gene: TRBV7-2
j_gene: TRBJ1-4
CDR3aa: CASSSPGGEKLFF
CDR3nt: TGTGCCAGCAGCTCCCCAGGGGGCGAAAAACTGTTTTTT

d_gene: TRBD1
abundance: many
v_gene: TRBV27
j_gene: TRBJ2-7
CDR3aa: CASSFGTGVYEQYF
CDR3nt: TGTGCCAGCAGTTTTGGGACAGGGGTCTACGAGCAGTACTTC

d_gene: TRBD2
abundance: .
v_gene: TRBV6-1
j_gene: TRBJ2-5
CDR3aa: CASSELAGGRHETQYF
CDR3nt: TGTGCCAGCAGTGAACTAGCGGGGGGGCGTCACGAGACCCAGTACTTC

d_gene: .
abundance: .
v_gene: TRBV4-1
j_gene: TRBJ1-1
CDR3aa: CASSQVRAAGRGTEAFF
CDR3nt: TGCGCCAGCAGCCAAGTTCGGGCAGCTGGGAGGGGCACTGAAGCTTTCTTT

d_gene: TRBD1
abundance: once
v_gene: TRBV2
j_gene: TRBJ1-1
CDR3aa: CASSKDRGTEAFF
CDR3nt: TGTGCCAGCAGTAAGGACAGGGGCACTGAAGCTTTCTTT

d_gene: .
abundance: .
v_gene: TRBV5-1
j_gene: TRBJ2-7
CDR3aa: CASSPLQGSTYEQYF
CDR3nt: TGCGCCAGCAGCCCTCTACAGGGATCAACCTACGAGCAGTACTTC

d_gene: .
abundance: .
v_gene: TRBV5-1
j_gene: TRBJ2-7
CDR3aa: CASSLDTRGGYEQYF
CDR3nt: TGCGCCAGCAGCTTGGATACCCGGGGAGGATACGAGCAGTACTTC

d_gene: TRBD1
abundance: .
v_gene: TRBV7-3
j_gene: TRBJ2-5
CDR3aa: CASSPDNRGLETQYF
CDR3nt: TGTGCCAGCAGCCCAGATAACAGGGGGCTAGAGACCCAGTACTTC

d_gene: TRBD2
abundance: .
v_gene: TRBV7-2
j_gene: TRBJ2-1
CDR3aa: CASSLLAGGRVGNEQFF
CDR3nt: TGTGCCAGCAGCCTCCTAGCGGGGGGCCGGGTTGGGAATGAGCAGTTCTTC

d_gene: .
abundance: .
v_gene: TRBV29-1
j_gene: TRBJ1-2
CDR3aa: CSVDRGPARYGYTF
CDR3nt: TGCAGCGTTGACAGGGGACCTGCAAGATATGGCTACACCTTC

d_gene: TRBD1
abundance: .
v_gene: TRBV30
j_gene: TRBJ2-5
CDR3aa: CAWETGQGLETQYF
CDR3nt: TGTGCCTGGGAAACTGGACAGGGCTTGGAGACCCAGTACTTC

d_gene: .
abundance: .
v_gene: TRBV28
j_gene: TRBJ1-2
CDR3aa: CASTPPGAAGSTF
CDR3nt: TGTGCCAGCACCCCCCCCGGCGCAGCGGGGAGCACCTTC

d_gene: .
abundance: .
v_gene: TRBV5-1
j_gene: TRBJ1-3
CDR3aa: CASSDQGGNTIYF
CDR3nt: TGCGCCAGCAGCGATCAGGGGGGAAACACCATATATTTT

d_gene: TRBD1
abundance: once
v_gene: TRBV7-6
j_gene: TRBJ1-6
CDR3aa: CASSFETGTGGSPLHF
CDR3nt: TGTGCCAGCAGCTTCGAGACAGGGACAGGGGGGTCACCCCTCCACTTT

d_gene: .
abundance: .
v_gene: TRBV9
j_gene: TRBJ2-2
CDR3aa: CASSVVGGALYTGELFF
CDR3nt: TGTGCCAGCAGCGTAGTCGGCGGGGCGTTGTACACCGGGGAGCTGTTTTTT

d_gene: TRBD2
abundance: .
v_gene: TRBV4-2
j_gene: TRBJ2-3
CDR3aa: CASSRKTSGGAERYTDTQYF
CDR3nt: TGTGCCAGCAGCCGGAAGACTAGCGGGGGCGCCGAACGATACACAGATACGCAGTATTTT

d_gene: .
abundance: .
v_gene: TRBV7-2
j_gene: TRBJ1-2
CDR3aa: CASSLAWSSFYGYTF
CDR3nt: TGTGCCAGCAGCTTAGCGTGGAGCTCTTTCTATGGCTACACCTTC

d_gene: .
abundance: .
v_gene: TRBV18
j_gene: TRBJ2-5
CDR3aa: CASSPPAGDETQYF
CDR3nt: TGTGCCAGCTCACCTCCAGCCGGGGATGAGACCCAGTACTTC

d_gene: TRBD1
abundance: .
v_gene: TRBV2
j_gene: TRBJ1-4
CDR3aa: CASNRQGPNEKLFF
CDR3nt: TGTGCCAGCAACAGACAGGGACCTAATGAAAAACTGTTTTTT

d_gene: .
abundance: once
v_gene: TRBV19
j_gene: TRBJ2-1
CDR3aa: CASSIPRGANNEQFF
CDR3nt: TGTGCCAGTAGTATACCTCGGGGGGCAAACAATGAGCAGTTCTTC

d_gene: TRBD1
abundance: .
v_gene: TRBV18
j_gene: TRBJ1-5
CDR3aa: CASSRRDSKNQPQHF
CDR3nt: TGTGCCAGCTCTCGGAGGGACAGCAAGAATCAGCCCCAGCATTTT

d_gene: TRBD2
abundance: .
v_gene: TRBV9
j_gene: TRBJ2-1
CDR3aa: CASSVDPAGGRGEQFF
CDR3nt: TGTGCCAGCAGCGTAGATCCAGCGGGGGGCCGGGGTGAGCAGTTCTTC

d_gene: .
abundance: .
v_gene: TRBV7-3
j_gene: TRBJ1-1
CDR3aa: CASSFSGGQGEAFF
CDR3nt: TGTGCCAGCAGCTTCTCCGGGGGTCAAGGTGAAGCTTTCTTT

d_gene: .
abundance: .
v_gene: TRBV7-2
j_gene: TRBJ1-4
CDR3aa: CASSLRSGEEKLFF
CDR3nt: TGTGCCAGCAGCTTACGATCCGGGGAGGAAAAACTGTTTTTT

d_gene: TRBD1
abundance: .
v_gene: TRBV7-2
j_gene: TRBJ1-2
CDR3aa: CASSLTTGTAYGYTF
CDR3nt: TGTGCCAGCAGCCTGACGACCGGGACAGCATATGGCTACACCTTC

d_gene: .
abundance: .
v_gene: TRBV19
j_gene: TRBJ1-1
CDR3aa: CASSPPKNTEAFF
CDR3nt: TGTGCCAGTAGTCCTCCTAAGAACACTGAAGCTTTCTTT

d_gene: TRBD1
abundance: .
v_gene: TRBV12-3/TRBV12-4
j_gene: TRBJ1-3
CDR3aa: CASSTGQGNTIYF
CDR3nt: TGTGCCAGCAGCACCGGACAGGGCAACACCATATATTTT

d_gene: .
abundance: .
v_gene: TRBV19
j_gene: TRBJ1-4
CDR3aa: CASSSSLGGELFF
CDR3nt: TGTGCCAGTAGTTCCAGTTTAGGGGGAGAACTGTTTTTT

d_gene: .
abundance: .
v_gene: TRBV4-2
j_gene: TRBJ1-1
CDR3aa: CASSSDKLPMNTEAFF
CDR3nt: TGTGCCAGCAGTTCCGACAAACTCCCCATGAACACTGAAGCTTTCTTT

d_gene: TRBD1
abundance: .
v_gene: TRBV7-2
j_gene: TRBJ2-4
CDR3aa: CASSLLQGQGNIQYF
CDR3nt: TGTGCCAGCAGCTTATTGCAAGGACAGGGGAACATTCAGTACTTC

d_gene: .
abundance: .
v_gene: TRBV2
j_gene: TRBJ1-1
CDR3aa: CASSEQGGKYPF
CDR3nt: TGTGCCAGCAGTGAACAGGGAGGGAAGTACCCATTT

d_gene: TRBD1
abundance: .
v_gene: TRBV9
j_gene: TRBJ1-2
CDR3aa: CASSVGWTGGRYGYTF
CDR3nt: TGTGCCAGCAGCGTAGGGTGGACAGGGGGGCGGTATGGCTACACCTTC

d_gene: TRBD1
abundance: .
v_gene: TRBV18
j_gene: TRBJ1-6
CDR3aa: CASSGDRAGNSPLHF
CDR3nt: TGTGCCAGCTCAGGGGACAGGGCGGGTAATTCACCCCTCCACTTT

d_gene: .
abundance: .
v_gene: TRBV27
j_gene: TRBJ1-1
CDR3aa: CASSTSPTEAFF
CDR3nt: TGTGCCAGCAGTACCAGTCCCACTGAAGCTTTCTTT

d_gene: .
abundance: .
v_gene: TRBV5-1
j_gene: TRBJ2-3
CDR3aa: CASSRGTVSTDTQYF
CDR3nt: TGCGCCAGCAGCCGGGGGACAGTTAGCACAGATACGCAGTATTTT

d_gene: .
abundance: .
v_gene: TRBV24-1
j_gene: TRBJ1-2
CDR3aa: CATSDTGYRGYGYTF
CDR3nt: TGTGCCACCAGTGACACAGGCTATAGGGGCTATGGCTACACCTTC

d_gene: .
abundance: .
v_gene: TRBV29-1
j_gene: TRBJ2-7
CDR3aa: CSVEDRTNYEQYF
CDR3nt: TGCAGCGTTGAAGATCGGACAAACTACGAGCAGTACTTC

d_gene: TRBD1
abundance: .
v_gene: TRBV7-9
j_gene: TRBJ2-3
CDR3aa: CASSRDRYTDTQYF
CDR3nt: TGTGCCAGCAGCCGGGACAGGTACACAGATACGCAGTATTTT

d_gene: .
abundance: once
v_gene: TRBV19
j_gene: TRBJ2-2
CDR3aa: CASSIVNGELFF
CDR3nt: TGTGCCAGTAGTATCGTTAACGGGGAGCTGTTTTTT

d_gene: TRBD2
abundance: .
v_gene: TRBV15
j_gene: TRBJ2-7
CDR3aa: CATSRRAGGNPEQYF
CDR3nt: TGTGCCACCAGCAGAAGAGCGGGGGGCAATCCCGAGCAGTACTTC

d_gene: .
abundance: .
v_gene: TRBV18
j_gene: TRBJ1-2
CDR3aa: CASSSPPGGGYTF
CDR3nt: TGTGCCAGCTCATCTCCCCCCGGAGGGGGCTACACCTTC